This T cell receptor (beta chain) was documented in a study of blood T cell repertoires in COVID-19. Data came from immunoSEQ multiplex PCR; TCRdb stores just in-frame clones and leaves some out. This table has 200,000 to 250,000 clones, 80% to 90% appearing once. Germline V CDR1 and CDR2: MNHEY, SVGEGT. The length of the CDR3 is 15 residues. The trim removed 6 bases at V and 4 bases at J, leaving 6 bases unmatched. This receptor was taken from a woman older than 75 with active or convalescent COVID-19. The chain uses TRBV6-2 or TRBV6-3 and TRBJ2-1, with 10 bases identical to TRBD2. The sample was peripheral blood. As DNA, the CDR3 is TGTGCCAGCAGCGCACTAGCGGGATCTTACAATGAGCAGTTCTTC. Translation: CASSALAGSYNEQFF.